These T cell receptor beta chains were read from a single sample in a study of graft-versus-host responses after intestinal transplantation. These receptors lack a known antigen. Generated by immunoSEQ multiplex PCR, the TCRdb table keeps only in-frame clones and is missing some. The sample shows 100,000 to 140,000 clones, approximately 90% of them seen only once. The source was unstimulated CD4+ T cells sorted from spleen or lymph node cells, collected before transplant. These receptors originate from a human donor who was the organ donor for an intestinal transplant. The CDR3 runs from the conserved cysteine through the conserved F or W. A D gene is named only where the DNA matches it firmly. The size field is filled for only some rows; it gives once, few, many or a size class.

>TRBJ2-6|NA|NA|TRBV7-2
CASSSPGSSGANVLTF
TGTGCCAGCAGCTCTCCAGGGAGCTCTGGGGCCAACGTCCTGACTTTC
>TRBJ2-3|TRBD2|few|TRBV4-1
CASSHSREGADTQYF
TGCGCCAGCAGCCATTCTCGGGAGGGGGCAGATACGCAGTATTTT
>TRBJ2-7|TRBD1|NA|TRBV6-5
CASRQDRPTYEQYF
TGTGCCAGCAGACAGGACAGGCCAACCTACGAGCAGTACTTC
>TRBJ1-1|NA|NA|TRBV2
CASSEEMGFSEAFF
TGTGCCAGCAGTGAGGAGATGGGGTTTTCTGAAGCTTTCTTT
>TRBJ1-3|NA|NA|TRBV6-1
CASSEYEAETGNTIYF
TGTGCCAGCAGTGAATATGAAGCAGAGACTGGAAACACCATATATTTT
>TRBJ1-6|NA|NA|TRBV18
CASSPRAPRNSPLHF
TGTGCCAGCTCACCTCGGGCGCCGCGGAATTCACCCCTCCACTTT
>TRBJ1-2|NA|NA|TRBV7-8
CASSGSYGYTF
TGTGCCAGCAGCGGGAGCTATGGCTACACCTTC
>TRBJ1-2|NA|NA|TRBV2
CASSDLPYGYTF
TGTGCCAGCAGTGATTTACCATATGGCTACACCTTC
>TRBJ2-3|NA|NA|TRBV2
CASSVAVVDTQYF
TGTGCCAGCAGTGTAGCGGTAGTTGATACGCAGTATTTT
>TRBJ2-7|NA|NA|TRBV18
CASSPRTRDYEQYF
TGTGCCAGCTCACCTAGGACGCGGGACTACGAGCAGTACTTC
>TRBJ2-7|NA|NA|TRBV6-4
CASSDSGHQAWADTYEQYF
TGTGCCAGCAGTGACTCGGGTCATCAGGCTTGGGCTGACACCTACGAGCAGTACTTC
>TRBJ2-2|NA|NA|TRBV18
CASSPLDAGDTGELFF
TGTGCCAGCTCACCCCTAGATGCTGGGGACACCGGGGAGCTGTTTTTT
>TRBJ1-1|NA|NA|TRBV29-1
CSVVGTASGEAFF
TGCAGCGTGGTAGGGACCGCTTCGGGGGAAGCTTTCTTT
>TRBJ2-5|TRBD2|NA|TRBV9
CASMRGETQYF
TGTGCCAGCATGCGGGGGGAGACCCAGTACTTC
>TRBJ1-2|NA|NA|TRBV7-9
CASSGRAWSNYGYTF
TGTGCCAGCAGCGGGCGGGCGTGGAGTAACTATGGCTACACCTTC
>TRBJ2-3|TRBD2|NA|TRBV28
CASSFLAGDSTDTQYF
TGTGCCAGCAGTTTTCTAGCGGGGGATAGCACAGATACGCAGTATTTT
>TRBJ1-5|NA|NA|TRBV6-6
CASSPGGSQPQHF
TGTGCCAGCTCTCCGGGGGGGAGTCAGCCCCAGCATTTT
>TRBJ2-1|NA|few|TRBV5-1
CASSPGLAEQFF
TGCGCCAGCAGCCCGGGACTGGCTGAGCAGTTCTTC
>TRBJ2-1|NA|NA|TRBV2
CASSEEFVMNEQFF
TGTGCCAGCAGTGAGGAGTTTGTCATGAATGAGCAGTTCTTC
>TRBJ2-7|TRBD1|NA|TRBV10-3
CAISESPDRVPHEQYF
TGTGCCATCAGTGAGTCCCCGGACAGGGTCCCTCACGAGCAGTACTTC
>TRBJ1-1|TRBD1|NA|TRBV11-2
CASSLATGTEAFF
TGTGCCAGCAGCTTAGCGACAGGGACTGAAGCTTTCTTT
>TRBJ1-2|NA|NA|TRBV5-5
CASSSAGINYGYTF
TGTGCCAGCAGCTCCGCCGGGATTAACTATGGCTACACCTTC
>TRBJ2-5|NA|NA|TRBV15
CATSRVRISGRETQYF
TGTGCCACCAGCAGAGTTAGGATCTCAGGGAGAGAGACCCAGTACTTC
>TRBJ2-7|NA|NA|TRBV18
CASSPRRKEFEQYF
TGTGCCAGCTCACCACGCCGTAAGGAATTCGAGCAGTACTTC
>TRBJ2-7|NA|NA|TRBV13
CASSLRESSYEQYF
TGTGCCAGCAGCTTGAGGGAAAGCTCCTACGAGCAGTACTTC
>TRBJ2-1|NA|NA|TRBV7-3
CASSDNNEQFF
TGTGCCAGCAGCGACAACAATGAGCAGTTCTTC
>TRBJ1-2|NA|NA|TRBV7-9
CASSLTHEGGYTF
TGTGCCAGCAGCTTAACCCATGAGGGAGGCTACACCTTC
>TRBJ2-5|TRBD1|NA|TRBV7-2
CASSSTGVKETQYF
TGTGCCAGCAGCTCTACAGGGGTAAAAGAGACCCAGTACTTC
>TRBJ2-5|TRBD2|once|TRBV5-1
CASASSGNQETQYF
TGCGCCAGCGCCTCTAGCGGTAACCAAGAGACCCAGTACTTC
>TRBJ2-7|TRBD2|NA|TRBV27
CASRDSGRPSEQYF
TGTGCCAGCAGAGATAGCGGGAGACCCTCCGAGCAGTACTTC
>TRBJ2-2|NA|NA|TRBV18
CASSPPEGLSTGELFF
TGTGCCAGCTCACCACCGGAGGGCCTTTCCACCGGGGAGCTGTTTTTT
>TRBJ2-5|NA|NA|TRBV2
CASRRLFQETQYF
TGTGCCAGCAGGCGACTCTTCCAAGAGACCCAGTACTTC
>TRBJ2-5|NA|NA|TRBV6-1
CASSELWGLKTQYF
TGTGCCAGCAGCGAATTATGGGGCCTCAAGACCCAGTACTTC
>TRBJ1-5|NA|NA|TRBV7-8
CASSLATGNNQPQHF
TGTGCCAGCAGCTTAGCGACAGGTAACAATCAGCCCCAGCATTTT
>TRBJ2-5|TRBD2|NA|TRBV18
CASSPRGLAGKETQYF
TGTGCCAGCTCACCACGCGGGCTAGCGGGGAAAGAGACCCAGTACTTC
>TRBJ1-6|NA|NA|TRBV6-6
CASSYTSSYNSPLHF
TGTGCCAGCAGTTACACGAGCTCCTATAATTCACCCCTCCACTTT
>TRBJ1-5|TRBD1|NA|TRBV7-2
CASSLARTGDPPQHF
TGTGCCAGCAGCTTAGCGAGGACAGGGGACCCGCCCCAGCATTTT
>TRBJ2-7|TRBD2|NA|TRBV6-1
CASSILAGDNYEQYF
TGTGCCAGCAGTATTCTAGCGGGGGACAACTACGAGCAGTACTTC
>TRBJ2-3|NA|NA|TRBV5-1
CASRDGSTDTQYF
TGCGCCAGCCGGGACGGAAGCACAGATACGCAGTATTTT
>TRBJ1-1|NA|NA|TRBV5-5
CASSLVRGYNTEAFF
TGTGCCAGCAGCTTAGTGCGGGGTTACAACACTGAAGCTTTCTTT
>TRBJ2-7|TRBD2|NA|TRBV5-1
CASSLEFSGRGGQYF
TGCGCCAGCAGCTTGGAATTTAGCGGGAGGGGTGGGCAGTACTTC
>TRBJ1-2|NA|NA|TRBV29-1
CSLRTEAYGYTF
TGCAGCCTCCGGACAGAGGCATATGGCTACACCTTC